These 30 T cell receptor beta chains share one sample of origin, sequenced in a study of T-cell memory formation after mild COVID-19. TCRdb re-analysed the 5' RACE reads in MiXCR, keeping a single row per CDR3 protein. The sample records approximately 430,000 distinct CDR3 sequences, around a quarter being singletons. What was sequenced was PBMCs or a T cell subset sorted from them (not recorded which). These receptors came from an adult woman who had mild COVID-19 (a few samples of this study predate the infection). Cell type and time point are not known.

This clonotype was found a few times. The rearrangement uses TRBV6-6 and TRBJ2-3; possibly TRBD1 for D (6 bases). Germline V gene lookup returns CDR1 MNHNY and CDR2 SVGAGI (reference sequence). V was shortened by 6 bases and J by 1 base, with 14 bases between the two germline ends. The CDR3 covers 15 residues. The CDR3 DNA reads TGTGCCAGCAGCCAGGGGCCGCCCGGCACAGATACGCAGTATTTT. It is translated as CASSQGPPGTDTQYF.

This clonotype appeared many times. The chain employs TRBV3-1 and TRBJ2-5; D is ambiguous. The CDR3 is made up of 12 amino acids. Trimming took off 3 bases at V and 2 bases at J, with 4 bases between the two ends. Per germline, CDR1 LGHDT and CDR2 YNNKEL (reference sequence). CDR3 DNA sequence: TGTGCCAGCAGCCAGGTACAAGAGACCCAGTACTTC. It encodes CASSQVQETQYF.

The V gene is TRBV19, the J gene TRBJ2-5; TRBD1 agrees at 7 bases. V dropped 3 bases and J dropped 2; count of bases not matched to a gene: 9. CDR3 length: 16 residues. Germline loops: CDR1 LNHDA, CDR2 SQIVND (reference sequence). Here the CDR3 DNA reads TGTGCCAGTAGTATCGATCGGCCAGGGGGACAAGAGACCCAGTACTTC. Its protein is CASSIDRPGGQETQYF.

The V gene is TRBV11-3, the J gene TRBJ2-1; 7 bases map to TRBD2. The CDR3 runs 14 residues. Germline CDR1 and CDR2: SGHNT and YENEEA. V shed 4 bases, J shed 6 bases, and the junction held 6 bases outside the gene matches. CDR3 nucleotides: TGTGCCAGCAGCTCCGGACTAGTGACCAATGAGCAGTTCTTC. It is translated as CASSSGLVTNEQFF.

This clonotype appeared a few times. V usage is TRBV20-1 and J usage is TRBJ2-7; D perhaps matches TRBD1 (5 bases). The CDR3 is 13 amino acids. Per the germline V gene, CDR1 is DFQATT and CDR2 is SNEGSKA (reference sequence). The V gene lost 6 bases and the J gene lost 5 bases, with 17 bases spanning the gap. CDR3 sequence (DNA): TGCAGTGCCAACTACAGGACCGTGGACGAGCAGTACTTC. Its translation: CSANYRTVDEQYF.

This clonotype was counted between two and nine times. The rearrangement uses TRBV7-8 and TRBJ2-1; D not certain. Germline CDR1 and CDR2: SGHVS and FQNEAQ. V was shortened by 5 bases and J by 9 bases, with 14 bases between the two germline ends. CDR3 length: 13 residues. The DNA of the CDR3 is TGTGCCAGCAGCCCCCGGGTCGAGCTTGAGCAGTTCTTC. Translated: CASSPRVELEQFF.

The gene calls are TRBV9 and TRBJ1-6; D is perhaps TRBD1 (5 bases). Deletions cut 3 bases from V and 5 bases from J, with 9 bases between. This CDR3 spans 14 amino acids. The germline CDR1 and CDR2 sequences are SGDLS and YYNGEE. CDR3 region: CASSADKNNSPLHF. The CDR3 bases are TGTGCCAGCAGCGCGGACAAGAATAATTCACCCCTCCACTTT.

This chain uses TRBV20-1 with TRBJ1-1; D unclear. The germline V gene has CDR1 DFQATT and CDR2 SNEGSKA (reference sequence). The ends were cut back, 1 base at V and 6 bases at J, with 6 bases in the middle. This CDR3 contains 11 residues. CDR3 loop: CSARGSSEAFF. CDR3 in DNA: TGCAGTGCTAGAGGAAGTTCTGAAGCTTTCTTT.

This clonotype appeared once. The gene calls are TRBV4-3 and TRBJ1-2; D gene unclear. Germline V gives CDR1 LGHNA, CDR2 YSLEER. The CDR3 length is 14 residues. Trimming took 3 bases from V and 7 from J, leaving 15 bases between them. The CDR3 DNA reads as TGCGCCAGCAGCCAGACCGGGAAGCGGGGTGGCTACACCTTC. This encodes CASSQTGKRGGYTF.

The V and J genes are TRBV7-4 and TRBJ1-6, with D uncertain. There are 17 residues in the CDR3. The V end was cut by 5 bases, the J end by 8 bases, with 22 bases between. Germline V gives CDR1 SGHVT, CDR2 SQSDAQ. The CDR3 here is CASSPRSLGADDSPLHF. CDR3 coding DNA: TGTGCCAGCAGCCCCCGATCACTAGGAGCGGATGATTCACCCCTCCACTTT.

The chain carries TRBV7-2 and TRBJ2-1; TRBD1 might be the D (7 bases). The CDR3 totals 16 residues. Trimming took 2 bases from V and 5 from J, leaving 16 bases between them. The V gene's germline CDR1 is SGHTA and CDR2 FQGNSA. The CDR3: CASSLTPGRGDNEQFF. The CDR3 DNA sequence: TGTGCCAGCAGCTTAACCCCAGGCAGGGGGGACAATGAGCAGTTCTTC.

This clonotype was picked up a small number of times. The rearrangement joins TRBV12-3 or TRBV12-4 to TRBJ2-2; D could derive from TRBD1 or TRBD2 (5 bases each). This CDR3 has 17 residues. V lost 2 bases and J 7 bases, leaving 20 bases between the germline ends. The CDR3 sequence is CASSLSMIALGDGELFF. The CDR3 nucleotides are TGTGCCAGCAGTTTATCGATGATCGCCTTGGGGGACGGGGAGCTGTTTTTT.

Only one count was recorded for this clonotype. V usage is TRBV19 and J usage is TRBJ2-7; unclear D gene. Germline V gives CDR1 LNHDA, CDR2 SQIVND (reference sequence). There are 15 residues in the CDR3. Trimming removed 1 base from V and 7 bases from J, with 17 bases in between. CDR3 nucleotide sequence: TGTGCCAGTAGTATAGTCCTTTCTAGGGATCTGGAGCAGTACTTC. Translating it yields CASSIVLSRDLEQYF. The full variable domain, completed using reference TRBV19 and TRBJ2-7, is DGGITQSPKYLFRKEGQNVTLSCEQNLNHDAMYWYRQDPGQGLRLIYYSQIVNDFQKGDIAEGYSVSREKKESFPLTVTSAQKNPTAFYLCASSIVLSRDLEQYFGPGTRLTVT.

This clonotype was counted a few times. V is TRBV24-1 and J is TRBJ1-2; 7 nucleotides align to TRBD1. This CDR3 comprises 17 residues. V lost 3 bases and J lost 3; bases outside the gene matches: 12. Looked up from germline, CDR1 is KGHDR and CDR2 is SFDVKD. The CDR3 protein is CATSDTSIEQGYYGYTF. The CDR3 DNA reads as TGTGCCACCAGTGATACCTCTATTGAACAGGGGTACTATGGCTACACCTTC.

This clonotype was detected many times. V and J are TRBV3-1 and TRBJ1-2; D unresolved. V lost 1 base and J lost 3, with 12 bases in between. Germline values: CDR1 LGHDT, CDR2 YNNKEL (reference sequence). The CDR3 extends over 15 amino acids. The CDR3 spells CASSQGSGAYYGYTF. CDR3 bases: TGTGCCAGCAGCCAAGGATCCGGTGCCTACTATGGCTACACCTTC.

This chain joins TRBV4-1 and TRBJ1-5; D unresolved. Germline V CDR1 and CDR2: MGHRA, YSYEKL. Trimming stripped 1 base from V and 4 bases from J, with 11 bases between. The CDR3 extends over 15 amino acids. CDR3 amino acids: CASSQGSSGNQPQHF. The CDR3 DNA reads TGCGCCAGCAGCCAAGGGTCTTCGGGGAATCAGCCCCAGCATTTT.

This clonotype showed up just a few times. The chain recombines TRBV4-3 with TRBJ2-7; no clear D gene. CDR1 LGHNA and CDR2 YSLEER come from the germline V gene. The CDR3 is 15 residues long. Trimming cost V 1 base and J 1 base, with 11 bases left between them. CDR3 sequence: CASSQAWRTSYEQYF. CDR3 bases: TGCGCCAGCAGCCAAGCCTGGCGAACTTCCTACGAGCAGTACTTC.

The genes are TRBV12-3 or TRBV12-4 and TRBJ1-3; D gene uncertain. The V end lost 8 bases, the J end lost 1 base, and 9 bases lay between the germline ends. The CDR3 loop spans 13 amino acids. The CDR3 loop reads CASFIRSGNTIYF. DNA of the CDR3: TGTGCCAGCTTTATAAGGTCTGGAAACACCATATATTTT.

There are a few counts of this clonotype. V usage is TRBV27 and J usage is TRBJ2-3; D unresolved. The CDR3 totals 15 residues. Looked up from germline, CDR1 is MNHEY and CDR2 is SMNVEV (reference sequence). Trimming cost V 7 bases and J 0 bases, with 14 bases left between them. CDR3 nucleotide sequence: TGTGCCAGCAATCTCCGCTTACAGAGCACAGATACGCAGTATTTT. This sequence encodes CASNLRLQSTDTQYF.

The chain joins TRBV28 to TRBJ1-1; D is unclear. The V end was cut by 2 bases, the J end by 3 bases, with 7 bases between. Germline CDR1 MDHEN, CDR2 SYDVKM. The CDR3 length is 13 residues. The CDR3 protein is CASSLMSYTEAFF. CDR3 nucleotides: TGTGCCAGCAGTTTAATGAGTTACACTGAAGCTTTCTTT.

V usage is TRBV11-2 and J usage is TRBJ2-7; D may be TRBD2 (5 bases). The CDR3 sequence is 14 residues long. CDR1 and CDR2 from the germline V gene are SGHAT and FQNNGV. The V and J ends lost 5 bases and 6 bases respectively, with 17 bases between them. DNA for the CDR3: TGTGCCAGCAGCCCCCGATCACGGGGTGGCGAGCAGTACTTC. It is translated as CASSPRSRGGEQYF. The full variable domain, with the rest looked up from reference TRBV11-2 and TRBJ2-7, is EAGVAQSPRYKIIEKRQSVAFWCNPISGHATLYWYQQILGQGPKLLIQFQNNGVVDDSQLPKDRFSAERLKGVDSTLKIQPAKLEDSAVYLCASSPRSRGGEQYFGPGTRLTVT.

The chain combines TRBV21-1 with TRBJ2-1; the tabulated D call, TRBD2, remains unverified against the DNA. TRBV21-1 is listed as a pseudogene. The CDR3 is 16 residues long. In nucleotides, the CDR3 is TGTGCCAGCAGCAAGTTTCCTAGCGGGAGGTACAATGAGCAGTTCTTC. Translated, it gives CASSKFPSGRYNEQFF.

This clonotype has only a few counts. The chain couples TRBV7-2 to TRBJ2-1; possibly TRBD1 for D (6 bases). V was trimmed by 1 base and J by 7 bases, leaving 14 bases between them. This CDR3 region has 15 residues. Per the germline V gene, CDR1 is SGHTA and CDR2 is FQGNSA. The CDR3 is CASSLGPSQGNEQFF. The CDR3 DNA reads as TGTGCCAGCAGCTTAGGACCATCCCAGGGGAATGAGCAGTTCTTC.

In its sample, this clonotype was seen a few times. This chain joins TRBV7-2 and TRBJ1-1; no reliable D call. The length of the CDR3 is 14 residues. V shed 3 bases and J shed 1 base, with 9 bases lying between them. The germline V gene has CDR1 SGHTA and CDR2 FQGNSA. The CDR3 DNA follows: TGTGCCAGCAGCTTCGGAAGCTCGAACACTGAAGCTTTCTTT. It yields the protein CASSFGSSNTEAFF.

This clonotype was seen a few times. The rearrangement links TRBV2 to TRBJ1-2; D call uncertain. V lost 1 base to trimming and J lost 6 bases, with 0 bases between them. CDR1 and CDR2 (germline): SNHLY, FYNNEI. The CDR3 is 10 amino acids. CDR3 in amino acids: CASSEDGYTF. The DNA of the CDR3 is TGTGCCAGCAGTGAAGATGGCTACACCTTC.

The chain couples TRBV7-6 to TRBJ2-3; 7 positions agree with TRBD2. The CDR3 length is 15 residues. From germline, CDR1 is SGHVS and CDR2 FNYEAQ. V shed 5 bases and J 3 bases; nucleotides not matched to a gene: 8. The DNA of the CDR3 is TGTGCCAGCAGCCGGAGGACTAGTTTTACAGATACGCAGTATTTT. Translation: CASSRRTSFTDTQYF.

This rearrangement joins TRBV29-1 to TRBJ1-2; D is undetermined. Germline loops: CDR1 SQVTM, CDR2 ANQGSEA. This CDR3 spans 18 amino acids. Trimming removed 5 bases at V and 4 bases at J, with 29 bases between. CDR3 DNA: TGCAGCGTTACCGTTTCAGGCCCAGTGGGATCAGTTAGCTATGGCTACACCTTC. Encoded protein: CSVTVSGPVGSVSYGYTF.

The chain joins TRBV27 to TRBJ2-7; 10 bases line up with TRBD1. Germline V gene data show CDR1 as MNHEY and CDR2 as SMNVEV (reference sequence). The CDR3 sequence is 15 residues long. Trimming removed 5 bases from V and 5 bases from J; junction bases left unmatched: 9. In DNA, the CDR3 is TGTGCCAGCAGTCTTTTACCGGGACAGGGGAACGAGCAGTACTTC. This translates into CASSLLPGQGNEQYF.

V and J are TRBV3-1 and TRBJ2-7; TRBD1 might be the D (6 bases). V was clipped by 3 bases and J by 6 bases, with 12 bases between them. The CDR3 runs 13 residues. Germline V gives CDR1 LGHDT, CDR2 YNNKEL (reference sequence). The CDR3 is CASSQVTGSEQYF. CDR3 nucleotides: TGTGCCAGCAGCCAGGTTACAGGGTCCGAGCAGTACTTC.

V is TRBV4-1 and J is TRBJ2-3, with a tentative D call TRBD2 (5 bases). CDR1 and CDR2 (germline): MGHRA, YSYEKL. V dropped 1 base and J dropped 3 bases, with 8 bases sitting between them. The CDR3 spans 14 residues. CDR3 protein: CASSQGPGTDTQYF. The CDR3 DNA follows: TGCGCCAGCAGCCAAGGACCGGGGACAGATACGCAGTATTTT.